This T cell receptor beta chain was identified in a study of beta chain features in type 1 diabetes. The CDR3 loop spans 17 amino acids. CDR1 is SGHDT, CDR2 YYEEEE, per germline. Deletions cut 0 bases from V and 7 bases from J, with 22 bases between. TCRB transcripts that were expressed got sequenced, as all of the isolated RNA had been reverse transcribed. Data came from immunoSEQ multiplex PCR; TCRdb stores just in-frame clones and leaves some out. This table holds fewer than 350,000 clones, about 20% found once. This receptor was identified in a woman aged 18-30 years in good health. The J gene is TRBJ1-2, the V gene TRBV5-6, with D maybe TRBD1 (6 bases). The specimen sequenced was naive CD4+ T cells from blood. CDR3 nucleotide sequence: TGTGCCAGCAGCTTGGACAGAAGGTCAGGGGAATGGGGTGGCTACACCTTC. It specifies CASSLDRRSGEWGGYTF.